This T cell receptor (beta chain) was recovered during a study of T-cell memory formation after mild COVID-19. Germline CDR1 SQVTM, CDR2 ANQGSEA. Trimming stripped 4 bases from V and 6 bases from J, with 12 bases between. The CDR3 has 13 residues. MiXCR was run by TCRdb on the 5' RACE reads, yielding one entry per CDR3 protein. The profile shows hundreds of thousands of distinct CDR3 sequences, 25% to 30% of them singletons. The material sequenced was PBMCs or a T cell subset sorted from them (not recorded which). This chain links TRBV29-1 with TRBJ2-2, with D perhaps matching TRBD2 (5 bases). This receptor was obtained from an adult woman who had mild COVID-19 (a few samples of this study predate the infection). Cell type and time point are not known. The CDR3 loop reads CSVGASYAGELFF. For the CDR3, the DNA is TGCAGCGTTGGGGCTAGCTACGCCGGGGAGCTGTTTTTT.